A single sample is the source of the 21 T cell receptor beta chains below, sequenced in a study of cytomegalovirus exposure and HLA in healthy donors. The primer mix had 60 Vbeta and 13 Jbeta primers. The table came from immunoSEQ multiplex PCR; TCRdb's copy has only in-frame clones and leaves some out. The sample shows 130,000 or so clones, 70% to 85% of them seen only once. The sample comprised PBMCs. These receptor sequences come from a woman aged 35 to 49 in good health and CMV-seronegative.

This clone was recorded once. The chain combines TRBV7-2 with TRBJ2-7; D is possibly TRBD1 (6 bases). The CDR3 is made up of 14 amino acids. Germline CDR1 is SGHTA and CDR2 is FQGNSA. The ends were cut back, 4 bases at V and 3 bases at J, with 13 bases in the middle. This CDR3 reads CASSWEQGNYEQYF. In DNA, the CDR3 is TGTGCCAGCAGCTGGGAACAGGGTAACTACGAGCAGTACTTC.

This sequence joins TRBV9 and TRBJ2-5; 8 bases line up with TRBD2. Trimming cost V 3 bases and J 7 bases; bases outside gene matches: 5. CDR1 and CDR2 (germline): SGDLS, YYNGEE. This CDR3 comprises 13 residues. DNA for the CDR3: TGTGCCAGCAGCGCGGGGGGGTGGGGGACCCAGTACTTC. It is translated as CASSAGGWGTQYF.

V usage is TRBV10-3 and J usage is TRBJ1-1, with D unresolved. CDR3 length: 12 residues. The ends were cut back, 1 base at V and 7 bases at J, with 7 bases in the middle. Germline CDR1 reads ENHRY; CDR2 reads SYGVKD. CDR3: CAISEFALEAFF. The DNA of the CDR3 is TGTGCCATCAGTGAGTTTGCACTTGAAGCTTTCTTT.

This rearrangement joins TRBV5-1 to TRBJ1-1; D gene unclear. CDR3 size: 11 residues. From germline, CDR1 is SGHRS and CDR2 YFSETQ. Trimming took 3 bases from V and 6 from J, leaving 6 bases between them. CDR3 amino acids: CASSSVSEAFF. DNA of the CDR3: TGCGCCAGCAGCTCCGTGTCTGAAGCTTTCTTT.

This clone was counted a few times. This chain joins TRBV6-6 and TRBJ1-1; 9 positions agree with TRBD1. This CDR3 spans 16 amino acids. The J segment lost 2 bases and the V segment lost 6 bases, leaving 10 bases of the junction unmatched. Germline-derived CDR1 and CDR2 are MNHNY and SVGAGI (reference sequence). CDR3 sequence reads: CASRIGQGSQNTEAFF. The CDR3 DNA reads TGTGCCAGCAGGATCGGACAGGGGTCCCAAAACACTGAAGCTTTCTTT.

This clone appeared a few times. The chain employs TRBV4-3 and TRBJ2-4; TRBD2 is a possible D gene (6 bases). The germline V and J ends were trimmed by 4 bases and 15 bases, with 19 bases remaining between them. This CDR3 has 13 amino acids. CDR1 and CDR2 from the germline V gene are LGHNA and YSLEER. CDR3 protein: CASSPTGGARVYF. The CDR3 bases are TGCGCCAGCAGCCCCACGGGCGGGGCCCGTGTGTACTTC.

This clone was found once. V usage is TRBV5-6 and J usage is TRBJ2-7; 9 bases are a match to TRBD2. Germline V CDR1 and CDR2: SGHDT, YYEEEE. The J segment lost 6 bases and the V segment lost 2 bases, leaving 6 bases of the junction unmatched. This CDR3 region has 14 residues. The CDR3 here is CASSFAGGPGEQYF. CDR3 in DNA: TGTGCCAGCAGCTTCGCGGGAGGGCCTGGCGAGCAGTACTTC.

The V and J genes are TRBV6-5 and TRBJ1-6, with 9 bases lining up with TRBD1. Germline assignment: CDR1 MNHEY and CDR2 SVGAGI. The CDR3 covers 13 residues. The V segment lost 6 bases and the J segment 9 bases; nucleotides outside the gene matches: 3. The CDR3 coding sequence is TGTGCCAGCAGCCGGGACAGGGTTTCACCCCTCCACTTT. Translating gives CASSRDRVSPLHF.

The genes are TRBV5-4 and TRBJ1-2; 7 nucleotides agree with TRBD1. The CDR3 loop spans 15 amino acids. Germline V lookup: CDR1 SGHNT, CDR2 YYREEE (reference sequence). After removal of 4 bases from V and 3 bases from J, the junction contained 9 bases not matched to a gene. CDR3 sequence (DNA): TGTGCCAGCAGCACCGTTTCTGGGACAGACTATGGCTACACCTTC. This gives the protein CASSTVSGTDYGYTF.

The V and J genes are TRBV9 and TRBJ1-1; 9 bases match TRBD1. The CDR3 is 12 residues long. Germline values: CDR1 SGDLS, CDR2 YYNGEE. J gave up 10 bases and V 3 bases, and 4 bases lay outside the gene matches. CDR3: CASSGPGQGAFF. The CDR3 DNA is TGTGCCAGCAGCGGACCGGGACAGGGAGCTTTCTTT.

The chain joins TRBV10-3 to TRBJ2-7; D is perhaps TRBD2 (6 bases). Trimming removed 6 bases from V and 3 bases from J, with 18 bases in between. This CDR3 has 15 amino acids. CDR1 and CDR2 (germline): ENHRY, SYGVKD. The DNA for the CDR3 is TGTGCCATCAGGGACGGGGTGGGGGGTGGCTACGAGCAGTACTTC. Translation gives CAIRDGVGGGYEQYF.

To note about this clone: At one end, the junction sequence differs from germline, possibly due to a read error. V gene TRBV7-9 combines with J gene TRBJ2-7; D is ambiguous. The CDR3 is 13 residues long. Germline CDR1 and CDR2: SEHNR and FQNEAQ (reference sequence). The CDR3 DNA reads TGTTCCAGCAGCTTATGGGCGAACTACGAGCAGTACTTC. It specifies CSSSLWANYEQYF.

The chain joins TRBV10-3 to TRBJ1-1; 7 bases agree with TRBD1. Losses at the gene ends were 4 bases for V and 1 base for J; bases not matched to a gene: 3. Looked up from germline, CDR1 is ENHRY and CDR2 is SYGVKD. The CDR3 runs to 14 residues. Written as DNA, the CDR3 is TGTGCCATCAGTGCGGGACAGCCGAACACTGAAGCTTTCTTT. Translation gives CAISAGQPNTEAFF.

There are a few counts of this clone. The chain carries TRBV2 and TRBJ2-7; the match to TRBD2 covers 11 bases. Per the germline V gene, CDR1 is SNHLY and CDR2 is FYNNEI. The CDR3 sequence is 15 residues long. J gave up 7 bases and V 2 bases, and 7 bases lay outside the gene matches. The CDR3: CASSENLAGGIEQYF. Here the CDR3 DNA reads TGTGCCAGCAGTGAAAATCTAGCGGGAGGTATAGAGCAGTACTTC.

This chain joins TRBV6-5 and TRBJ1-6, with 8 positions matching TRBD1. V trimming: 4 bases; J trimming: 8 bases; junction bases outside the gene matches: 4. CDR1 MNHEY and CDR2 SVGAGI come from the germline V gene. The CDR3 extends over 14 amino acids. In DNA, the CDR3 is TGTGCCAGCAGTTTCAGGGGGCGGGATTCACCCCTCCACTTT. Its translation: CASSFRGRDSPLHF.

The genes are TRBV28 and TRBJ1-2; the match to TRBD1 covers 9 bases. With V trimmed by 8 bases and J by 4 bases, 5 bases remained unmatched. Germline CDR1 is MDHEN and CDR2 is SYDVKM. CDR3 length: 13 amino acids. The CDR3 region has the DNA TGTGCCAGCTCATTGGACAGGGGCTATGGCTACACCTTC. Its protein is CASSLDRGYGYTF.

The rearrangement uses TRBV13 and TRBJ2-1; maybe TRBD1 (6 bases). There are 17 residues in the CDR3. Per germline, CDR1 PRHDT and CDR2 FYEKMQ (reference sequence). V lost 4 bases and J lost 0, with 16 bases in between. CDR3 DNA: TGTGCCAGCAGCTCTGGCTGGGGGCAGAGCTCCTACAATGAGCAGTTCTTC. Translating it yields CASSSGWGQSSYNEQFF.

The rearrangement joins TRBV28 to TRBJ2-1; unclear D gene. V lost 5 bases and J lost 3, with 8 bases in between. Germline V lookup: CDR1 MDHEN, CDR2 SYDVKM. CDR3 length: 13 amino acids. The CDR3 here is CASSPPYYNEQFF. The CDR3, as DNA: TGTGCCAGCAGTCCCCCGTACTACAATGAGCAGTTCTTC.

The chain has TRBV5-8 and TRBJ1-2, with D hard to call. The CDR3 has 14 amino acids. Trimming pared 0 bases from V and 1 base from J, leaving 7 bases between. Germline assignment: CDR1 SGHTS and CDR2 YDEGEE. The CDR3 here is CASSLGGVNYGYTF. The CDR3 DNA is TGTGCCAGCAGCTTGGGCGGAGTTAACTATGGCTACACCTTC.

The CDR3 DNA reads TGTGCCAGCCAGGGGGAGGTCGAGACTGAAGCTTTCTTT. Amino acid sequence: CASQGEVETEAFF. The chain links TRBV2 to TRBJ1-1; 7 bases agree with TRBD1. V lost 8 bases to trimming and J lost 5 bases; unmatched junction nucleotides: 8. There are 13 residues in the CDR3. CDR1 SNHLY and CDR2 FYNNEI come from the germline V gene.

The sample holds one count of this clone. The chain links TRBV7-8 to TRBJ2-7; TRBD1 matches at 11 bases. This CDR3 is built from 14 residues. Germline V gene lookup returns CDR1 SGHVS and CDR2 FQNEAQ. The V segment lost 4 bases and the J segment 4 bases; nucleotides outside the gene matches: 3. DNA for the CDR3: TGTGCCAGCAGCTGGGACAGGGGGGCGTACGAGCAGTACTTC. Translation gives CASSWDRGAYEQYF. Full variable domain (remainder filled in from reference TRBV7-8 and TRBJ2-7): GAGVSQSPRYKVAKRGQDVALRCDPISGHVSLFWYQQALGQGPEFLTYFQNEAQLDKSGLPSDRFFAERPEGSVSTLKIQRTQQEDSAVYLCASSWDRGAYEQYFGPGTRLTVT.